This T cell receptor (delta chain) was recorded in a study of γδ T cells in repeated Plasmodium falciparum infection. Looking at the study overall: Samples were taken at baseline, before some infections, and 21 days after each. Overall study results and limits: Vdelta2-negative gammadelta repertoires appeared less diverse and less shared in Malian than Australian children.

The CDR3 contains 19 residues. J gave up 3 bases and V 5 bases, and 19 bases lay outside the gene matches. CDR1 TSWWSYY and CDR2 QGS come from the germline V gene. Bulk repertoires came from Vgamma9/Vdelta2+ or Vdelta2-negative gammadelta T cells flow-sorted from PBMC. This clone has only a few counts. The antigen is undetermined. Since a far larger clone is one base different, this is likely a read error. This same CDR3 is encoded by further DNA sequences in the sample. TCRdb re-identified clones in the multiplex PCR reads via CATT. The profile shows 45,000 to 70,000 delta-chain clones, about 1.5% of them singletons.

J is TRDJ1 and V is TRDV1, with TRDD3 identical over 9 bases. Since TCRdb gives no J gene, matching the DNA to germline was used here to assign it. This clonotype was sampled from a pool of human donors (malaria-infected and uninfected, not separated). The material sequenced was gamma-delta T cells from blood. CDR3 amino acids: CALGPRTPSFWGYADKLIF. The CDR3 region has the DNA TGTGCTCTTGGGCCCCGTACACCCTCCTTCTGGGGATACGCCGATAAACTCATCTTT.